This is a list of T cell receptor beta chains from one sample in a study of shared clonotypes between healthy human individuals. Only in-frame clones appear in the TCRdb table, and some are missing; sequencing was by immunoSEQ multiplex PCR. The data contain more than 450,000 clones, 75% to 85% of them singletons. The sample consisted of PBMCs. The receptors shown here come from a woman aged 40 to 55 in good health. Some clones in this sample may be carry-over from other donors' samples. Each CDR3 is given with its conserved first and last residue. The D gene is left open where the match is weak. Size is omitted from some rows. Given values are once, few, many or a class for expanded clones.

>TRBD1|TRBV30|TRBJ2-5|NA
CASQRSGQMQETQYF
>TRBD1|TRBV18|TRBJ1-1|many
CASSVDREGAEAFF
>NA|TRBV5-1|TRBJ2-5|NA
CASTRDSQETQYF
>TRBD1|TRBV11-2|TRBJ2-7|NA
CASRPGTGKYEQYF
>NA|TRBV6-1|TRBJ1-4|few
CASSTGSSNEKLFF
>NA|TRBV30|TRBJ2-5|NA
CAWRAHRRGETQYF
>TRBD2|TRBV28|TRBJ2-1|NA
CASKSGRAVGYNEQFF
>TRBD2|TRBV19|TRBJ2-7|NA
CASSGLAGSYEQYF
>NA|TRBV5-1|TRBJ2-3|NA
CASSLAGSPDTQYF
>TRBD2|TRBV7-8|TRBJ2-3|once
CASSFKLSSGSMGTSTDTQYF
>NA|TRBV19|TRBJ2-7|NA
CASSIQGLSSYEQYF
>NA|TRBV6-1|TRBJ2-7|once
CASSAAGTYEQYF
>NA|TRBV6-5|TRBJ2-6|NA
CASNEPGANVLTF
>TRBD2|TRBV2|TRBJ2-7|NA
CASLAGRSYEQYF
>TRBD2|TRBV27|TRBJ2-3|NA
CASSLERGWGDTQYF
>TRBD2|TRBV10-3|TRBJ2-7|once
CALSQRESYEQYF
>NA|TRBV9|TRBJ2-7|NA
CASSVDSQFYEQYF
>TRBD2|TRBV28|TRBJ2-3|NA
CASNTEILAGPDTQYF
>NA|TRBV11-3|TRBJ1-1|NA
CASSLFSDTEAFF
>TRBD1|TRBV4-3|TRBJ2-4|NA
CASSQGQGDFRYF
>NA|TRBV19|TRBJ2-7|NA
CASSISSTPSEQYF
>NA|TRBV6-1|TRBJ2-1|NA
CASSGGLFNEQFF
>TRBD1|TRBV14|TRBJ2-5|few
CASSRTGGELRPRETQYF
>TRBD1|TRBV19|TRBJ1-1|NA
CASSLEFGQVNTEAFF
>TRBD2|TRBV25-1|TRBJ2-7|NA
CASSRDYTYEQYF
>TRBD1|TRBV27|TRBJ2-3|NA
CASRGQGAPDTQYF
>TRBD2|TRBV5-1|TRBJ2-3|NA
CASGGLAGDTDTQYF